The table lists the clone carrying this TCR beta chain with many counts. Antigen: not known. Deletions cut 7 bases from V and 1 base from J, with 13 bases between. Germline V gives CDR1 DFQATT, CDR2 SNEGSKA (reference sequence). This CDR3 comprises 13 residues. Researchers built TCR beta libraries using quantitative 5'-RACE with molecular barcodes. TCRdb ran MiXCR on the 5' RACE reads and lists one entry per CDR3 protein. The sample consists of approximately 520,000 distinct CDR3 sequences, approximately 5.3% of them appearing once. This record belongs to a study of CD8 T cells in ankylosing spondylitis. Regarding the study as a whole: A motif of seven or eight highly homologous TCR beta variants was seen as apparently characteristic of ankylosing spondylitis blood. There was reportedly significant enrichment of clones that were disease-linked in matched ankylosing spondylitis synovial fluid.

The sequence came from a male donor with ankylosing spondylitis. Sequencing used blood, either unsorted or a sorted T cell fraction (not recorded which). The V gene is TRBV20-1, the J gene TRBJ1-1; the D gene is possibly TRBD1 (6 bases). The CDR3 protein is CSGSRGPNTEAFF. In DNA form, the CDR3 reads TGCAGTGGGTCCAGGGGCCCGAACACTGAAGCTTTCTTT.